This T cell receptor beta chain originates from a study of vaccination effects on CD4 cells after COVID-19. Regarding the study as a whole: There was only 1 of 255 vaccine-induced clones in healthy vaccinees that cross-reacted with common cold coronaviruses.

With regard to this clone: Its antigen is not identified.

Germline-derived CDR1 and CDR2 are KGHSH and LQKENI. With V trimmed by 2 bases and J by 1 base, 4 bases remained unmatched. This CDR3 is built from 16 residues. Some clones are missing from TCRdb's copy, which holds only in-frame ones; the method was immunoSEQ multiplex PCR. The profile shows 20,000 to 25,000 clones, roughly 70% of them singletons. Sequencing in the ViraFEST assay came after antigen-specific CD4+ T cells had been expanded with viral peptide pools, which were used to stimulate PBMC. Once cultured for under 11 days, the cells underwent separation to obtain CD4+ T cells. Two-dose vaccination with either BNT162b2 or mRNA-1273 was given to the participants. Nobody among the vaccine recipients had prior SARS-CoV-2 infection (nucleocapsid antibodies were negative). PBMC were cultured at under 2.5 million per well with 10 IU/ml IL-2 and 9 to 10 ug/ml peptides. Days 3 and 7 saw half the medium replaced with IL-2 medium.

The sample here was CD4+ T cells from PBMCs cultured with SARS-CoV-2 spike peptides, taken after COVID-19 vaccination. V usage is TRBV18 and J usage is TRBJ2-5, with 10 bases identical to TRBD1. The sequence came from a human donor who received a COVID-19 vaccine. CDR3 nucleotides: TGTGCCAGCTCACCATTTGACAGGGGGCCCCAAGAGACCCAGTACTTC. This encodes CASSPFDRGPQETQYF.